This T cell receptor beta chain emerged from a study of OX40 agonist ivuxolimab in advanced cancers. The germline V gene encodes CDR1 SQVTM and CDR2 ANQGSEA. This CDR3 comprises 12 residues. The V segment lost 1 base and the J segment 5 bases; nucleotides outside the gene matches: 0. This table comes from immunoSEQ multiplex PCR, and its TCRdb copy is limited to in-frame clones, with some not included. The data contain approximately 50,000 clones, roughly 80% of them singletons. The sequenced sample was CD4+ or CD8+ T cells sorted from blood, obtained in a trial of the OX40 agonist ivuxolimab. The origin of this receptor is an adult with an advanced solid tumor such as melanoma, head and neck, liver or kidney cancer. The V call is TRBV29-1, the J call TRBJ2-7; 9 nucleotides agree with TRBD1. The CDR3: CSVEGTGDEQYF. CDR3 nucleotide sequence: TGCAGCGTTGAAGGGACAGGGGACGAGCAGTACTTC.